The clone carrying this T cell receptor (beta chain) was observed many times. Its specificity is unknown. MiXCR, run by TCRdb on the reads, gives a single entry per CDR3 protein. The repertoire includes roughly 500,000 distinct CDR3 sequences, about 33% of them detected once, and roughly 15% sits in the top ten. This sample stems from a study of T cell repertoires in cytomegalovirus infection. Overall study: Well-studied HLA-B-restricted epitopes and recently identified HLA-C-restricted epitopes of CMV were both used in the study. CMV infection plus the matching HLA type was flagged by public TCR beta signatures. Study-wide points: Adding up the frequency of public TCR beta families identified people who carried CMV plus the relevant HLA. Clonotypes of TCR beta that were HLA-C-restricted and CMV-specific dominated the ex vivo response.

The clonotype comes from a human donor in good health (CMV status not recorded). Some clones in this sample may be carry-over from other donors' samples. Sequenced material: cultured PBMCs, taken from culture after CMV antigen stimulation.

DNA of the CDR3: TGTGCCAGCAGCCCCAGATACAATGAGCAGTTCTTC. Protein product: CASSPRYNEQFF. V usage is TRBV7-2 and J usage is TRBJ2-1; D remains unclear. Germline V gene lookup returns CDR1 SGHTA and CDR2 FQGNSA. The CDR3 has 12 amino acids. Trimming removed 5 bases at V and 4 bases at J, with 6 bases between.